Sequencing of this T cell receptor (beta chain) was carried out in a study of early stage breast cancer tumors. Study in general: Samples were sequenced at 7.5 to 10-fold average coverage. Study conclusions and caveats: Chain pairing and CD4, CD8 or FOXP3 expression were not captured. Blood repertoires resembled normal breast more than tumor.

Roughly 18-50 mg of tissue was diced for each tumor. Regarding this clone: Its specificity is not known.

After removal of 5 bases from V and 7 bases from J, the junction contained 8 bases not matched to a gene. The CDR3 extends over 15 amino acids. The germline CDR1 and CDR2 sequences are MDHEN and SYDVKM. Generated by immunoSEQ multiplex PCR, the TCRdb table keeps only in-frame clones and is missing some. The sample holds approximately 10,000 clones, around 72% seen once. The V gene is TRBV28, the J gene TRBJ2-1; TRBD2 aligns across 10 bases. The sample was breast tumor tissue. The origin of this receptor is a person aged 40 to 49 with breast cancer. In nucleotides, the CDR3 is TGTGCCAGCAGTACCAAGCGGGAGGGCAGGAATGAGCAGTTCTTC. Translated: CASSTKREGRNEQFF.